This TCR beta chain originates from a study of human T cells and chemical hapten exposure. Turning to the study itself: Mostly female patients had alopecia areata, totalis or universalis.

This clonotype has only a few counts. Antigen unknown. In the source study's methods: Between roughly 20,000 and 700,000 TCRs appeared in each sample, and the median stood at 95,638. TCRdb passed the RACE reads through MiXCR, listing each CDR3 protein once. These V and J calls are TCRdb output, not the study's own analysis. Altogether 380,000 or so distinct CDR3 sequences are present, 5.5% being singletons, with the ten largest covering around 8.6%. Study observations and caveats: Positive correlation was observed between PT1 expanded TCR counts and patch test score. Controls formed significantly fewer large CDR3 similarity clusters than expanded TCRs did.

Documented time point: pre-sensitization, week 0. Treatment described: therapeutic diphenylcyclopropenone sensitization with weekly scalp DPC. The CDR3 contains 14 residues. This rearrangement joins TRBV21-1 to TRBJ1-5; the D call of TRBD1 is as the table states it, not checked on the DNA. TRBV21-1 is noted as a pseudogene. The sample was whole blood, taken in connection with sensitization to the hapten diphenylcyclopropenone (DPC). The TCR sequence derives from a woman under 30 with alopecia areata. Some clones in this sample may be carry-over from other donors' samples. The CDR3 reads CASSKRGSKAFQHF. In nucleotides, the CDR3 is TGTGCCAGCAGCAAAAGGGGGTCGAAGGCCTTCCAGCATTTT.